A single sample is the source of the 16 T cell receptor beta chains below, sequenced in a study of cytomegalovirus exposure and HLA in healthy donors. PCR primers comprised 60 Vbeta and 13 Jbeta primers. Sequencing was performed with immunoSEQ multiplex PCR; in TCRdb, only in-frame clones are kept and a portion is missing. The profile shows about 120,000 clones, over 60% of them singletons. Sequencing was performed on PBMCs. These receptors came from a man aged 25 to 40 in good health and CMV-seropositive.

The chain carries TRBV6-5 and TRBJ2-2; the match to TRBD2 covers 10 bases. Trimming removed 0 bases from V and 5 bases from J; junction bases left unmatched: 3. CDR3 length equals 16 residues. Germline loops: CDR1 MNHEY, CDR2 SVGAGI. The CDR3 nucleotides read TGTGCCAGCAGTTACTCGCCTAGCGGGAGTACCGGGGAGCTGTTTTTT. Its translation is CASSYSPSGSTGELFF.

The V and J genes are TRBV18 and TRBJ1-4; 9 nucleotides agree with TRBD1. V gave up 3 bases and J gave up 8 bases; unmatched junction bases: 4. The CDR3 sequence is 14 residues long. Germline-derived CDR1 and CDR2 are KGHSH and LQKENI. The CDR3, as DNA: TGTGCCAGCTCACCGACAGGGGGGGGCGAAAAACTGTTTTTT. It encodes CASSPTGGGEKLFF.

This chain joins TRBV6-5 and TRBJ1-2; 8 bases fit TRBD1. CDR1 is MNHEY and CDR2 is SVGAGI in the germline V gene. This CDR3 contains 15 residues. J lost 7 bases, V lost 2 bases, and 9 bases had no gene match. CDR3 amino acids: CASSYATQGASGYTF. The CDR3 DNA reads TGTGCCAGCAGTTACGCAACGCAGGGGGCTAGTGGCTACACCTTC.

On this clone: One junction end disagrees with the germline gene, perhaps due to a read error. The J gene is TRBJ2-6, the V gene TRBV5-4; possible D gene TRBD1, 6 bases. From germline, CDR1 is SGHNT and CDR2 YYREEE (reference sequence). The CDR3 totals 15 residues. The CDR3 bases are TGTGCCAGCAGCCCAGACAGGCCTGGGGCCAACGGCCTGACTTTC. Translating it yields CASSPDRPGANGLTF.

The rearrangement links TRBV10-3 to TRBJ1-6; possible D gene TRBD1, 6 bases. The CDR3 runs 16 residues. Between the trimmed V and J ends, which lost 10 bases and 5 bases, there was a span of 21 bases. The germline gives CDR1 ENHRY, CDR2 SYGVKD. This chain's CDR3 is CATKRQDAADNSPLHF. Written as DNA, the CDR3 is TGTGCCACCAAGCGACAGGACGCGGCGGATAATTCACCCCTCCACTTT.

This sequence joins TRBV10-3 and TRBJ2-1; 11 bases agree with TRBD2. There are 18 residues in the CDR3. Germline CDR1 is ENHRY and CDR2 is SYGVKD. V was pared by 6 bases and J by 0 bases, with 10 bases of the junction left unmatched. CDR3 sequence: CAIRETSGDFSSYNEQFF. The CDR3 DNA follows: TGTGCCATCAGGGAGACTAGCGGGGATTTTAGCTCCTACAATGAGCAGTTCTTC.

The V gene is TRBV12-5, the J gene TRBJ2-1, with 12 bases identical to TRBD1. The J segment lost 13 bases and the V segment lost 7 bases, leaving 11 bases of the junction unmatched. Germline V gives CDR1 LGHNT, CDR2 FRNRAP. The CDR3 has 14 residues. CDR3 DNA: TGTGCTAGTGCCGATACGGGACAGGGGGCGGTCCAGTTCTTC. It is translated as CASADTGQGAVQFF. Using reference TRBV12-5 and TRBJ2-1 for the parts outside the CDR3, the full variable domain is DARVTQTPRHKVTEMGQEVTMRCQPILGHNTVFWYRQTMMQGLELLAYFRNRAPLDDSGMPKDRFSAEMPDATLATLKIQPSEPRDSAVYFCASADTGQGAVQFFGPGTRLTVL.

The CDR3: CASESGGWGYEQYF. In DNA, the CDR3 is TGTGCCAGCGAGTCAGGGGGCTGGGGTTACGAGCAGTACTTC. J is TRBJ2-7 and V is TRBV5-6, with 8 bases lining up with TRBD1. The CDR3 loop spans 14 amino acids. Germline-derived CDR1 and CDR2 are SGHDT and YYEEEE. Trimming cost V 7 bases and J 4 bases; bases outside gene matches: 10.

The chain combines TRBV4-3 with TRBJ2-2, with a weak D call TRBD2 (6 bases). V was pared by 1 base and J by 2 bases, with 11 bases between. The CDR3 sequence is 16 residues long. Germline V CDR1 and CDR2: LGHNA, YSLEER. Here the CDR3 DNA reads TGCGCCAGCAGCCAAGGGACCGGGGGAAACACCGGGGAGCTGTTTTTT. Translated: CASSQGTGGNTGELFF.

This chain uses TRBV7-9 with TRBJ2-3, with a tentative D call TRBD2 (6 bases). Germline V lookup: CDR1 SEHNR, CDR2 FQNEAQ (reference sequence). V dropped 4 bases and J dropped 0 bases, with 14 bases sitting between them. There are 16 residues in the CDR3. This CDR3 is CASSSVSGASTDTQYF. The DNA of the CDR3 is TGTGCCAGCAGCTCTGTTAGCGGTGCTAGCACAGATACGCAGTATTTT.

The chain joins TRBV9 to TRBJ1-5; D might be TRBD1 (5 bases). The V gene lost 0 bases and the J gene lost 6 bases, with 10 bases spanning the gap. CDR1 and CDR2 from the germline V gene are SGDLS and YYNGEE. The CDR3 is 14 amino acids. The CDR3 reads CASSVEGGGQPQHF. In DNA, the CDR3 is TGTGCCAGCAGCGTAGAAGGCGGGGGTCAGCCCCAGCATTTT.

The chain employs TRBV20-1 and TRBJ2-4; tentatively, D is TRBD1 (5 bases). V was clipped by 8 bases and J by 3 bases, with 8 bases between them. This CDR3 region has 11 residues. Germline V CDR1 and CDR2: DFQATT, SNEGSKA (reference sequence). Here the CDR3 reads CSTGVKNIQYF. The CDR3 region has the DNA TGCAGTACAGGCGTCAAAAACATTCAGTACTTC.

This chain connects TRBV4-1 to TRBJ2-1; 8 bases are shared with TRBD2. CDR1 is MGHRA, CDR2 YSYEKL, per germline. The CDR3 length is 18 residues. The J segment lost 7 bases and the V segment lost 1 base, leaving 15 bases of the junction unmatched. The DNA for the CDR3 is TGCGCCAGCAGCCAAGGGCTAGCGGGCCCAAGGAGAACGAATGAGCAGTTCTTC. It encodes CASSQGLAGPRRTNEQFF.

This clone was counted only a few times. CDR3 amino acids: CASSKGGRQPQHF. The CDR3 DNA follows: TGTGCCAGTAGTAAAGGGGGAAGGCAGCCCCAGCATTTT. The V call is TRBV19, the J call TRBJ1-5; D is perhaps TRBD1 (6 bases). V lost 4 bases to trimming and J lost 7 bases, with 11 bases between them. CDR1 and CDR2 from the germline V gene are LNHDA and SQIVND (reference sequence). The CDR3 is made up of 13 amino acids.

CDR3 sequence (DNA): TGTGCCAGCAGTTTCACAGGGGGGAACACTGAAGCTTTCTTT. Translation: CASSFTGGNTEAFF. The chain carries TRBV27 and TRBJ1-1, with 8 bases aligning to TRBD1. J was trimmed by 1 base and V by 3 bases; bases with no gene match: 1. CDR3 length equals 14 residues. Germline assignment: CDR1 MNHEY and CDR2 SMNVEV (reference sequence).

The chain joins TRBV19 to TRBJ2-4; unclear D gene. Between the trimmed V and J ends, which lost 2 bases and 3 bases, there was a span of 14 bases. CDR3 length: 16 amino acids. In germline, CDR1 is LNHDA, CDR2 SQIVND (reference sequence). The CDR3 protein is CASSIPPARGKNIQYF. CDR3 in DNA: TGTGCCAGTAGTATACCCCCAGCGCGAGGCAAAAACATTCAGTACTTC.